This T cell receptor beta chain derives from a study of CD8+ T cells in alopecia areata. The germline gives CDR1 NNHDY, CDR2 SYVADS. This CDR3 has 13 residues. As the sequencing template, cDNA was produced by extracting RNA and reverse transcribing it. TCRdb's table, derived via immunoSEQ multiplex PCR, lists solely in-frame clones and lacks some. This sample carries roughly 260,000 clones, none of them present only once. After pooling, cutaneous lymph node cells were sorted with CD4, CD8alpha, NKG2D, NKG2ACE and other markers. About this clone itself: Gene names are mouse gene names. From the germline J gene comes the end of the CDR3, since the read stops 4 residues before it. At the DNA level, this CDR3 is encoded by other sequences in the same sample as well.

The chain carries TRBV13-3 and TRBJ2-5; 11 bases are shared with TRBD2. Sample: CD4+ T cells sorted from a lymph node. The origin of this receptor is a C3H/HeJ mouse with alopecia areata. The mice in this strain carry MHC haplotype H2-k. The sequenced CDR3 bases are TGTGCCAGCCGGACTGGGGGGAAGGAC. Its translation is CASRTGGKD. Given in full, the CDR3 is CASRTGGKDTQYF.